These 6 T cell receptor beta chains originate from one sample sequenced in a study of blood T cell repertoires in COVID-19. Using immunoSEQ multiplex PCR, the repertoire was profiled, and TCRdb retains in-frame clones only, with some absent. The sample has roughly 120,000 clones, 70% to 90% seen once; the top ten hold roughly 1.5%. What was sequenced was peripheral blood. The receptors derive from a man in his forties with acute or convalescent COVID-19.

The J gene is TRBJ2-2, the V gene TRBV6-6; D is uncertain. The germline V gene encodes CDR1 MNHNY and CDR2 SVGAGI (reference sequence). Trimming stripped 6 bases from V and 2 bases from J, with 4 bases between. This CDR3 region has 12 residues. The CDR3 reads CASSHNTGELFF. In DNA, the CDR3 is TGTGCCAGCAGCCATAACACCGGGGAGCTGTTTTTT.

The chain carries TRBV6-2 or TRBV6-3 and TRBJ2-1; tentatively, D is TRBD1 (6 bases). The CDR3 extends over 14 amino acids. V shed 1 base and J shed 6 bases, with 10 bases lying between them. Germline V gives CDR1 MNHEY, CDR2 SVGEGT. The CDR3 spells CASSYWGPSNEQFF. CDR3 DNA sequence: TGTGCCAGCAGTTACTGGGGGCCGAGCAATGAGCAGTTCTTC.

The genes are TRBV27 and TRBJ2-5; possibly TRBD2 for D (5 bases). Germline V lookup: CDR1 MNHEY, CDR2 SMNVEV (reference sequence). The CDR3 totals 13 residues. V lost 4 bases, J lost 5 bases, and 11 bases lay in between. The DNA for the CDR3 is TGTGCCAGCAGTTCTATGGGCGGGGAGACCCAGTACTTC. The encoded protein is CASSSMGGETQYF.

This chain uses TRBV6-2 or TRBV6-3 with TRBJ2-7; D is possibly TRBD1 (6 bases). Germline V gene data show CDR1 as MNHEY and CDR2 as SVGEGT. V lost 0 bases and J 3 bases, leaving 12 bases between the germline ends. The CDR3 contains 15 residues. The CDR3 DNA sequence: TGTGCCAGCAGTTACTCAGGGCAGGGGATCTACGAGCAGTACTTC. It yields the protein CASSYSGQGIYEQYF.

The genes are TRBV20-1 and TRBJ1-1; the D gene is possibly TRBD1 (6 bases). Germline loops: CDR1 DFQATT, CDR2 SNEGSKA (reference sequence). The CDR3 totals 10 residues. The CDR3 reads CRVHRVGAFF. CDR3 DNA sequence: TGCAGAGTCCACAGGGTCGGAGCTTTCTTT.

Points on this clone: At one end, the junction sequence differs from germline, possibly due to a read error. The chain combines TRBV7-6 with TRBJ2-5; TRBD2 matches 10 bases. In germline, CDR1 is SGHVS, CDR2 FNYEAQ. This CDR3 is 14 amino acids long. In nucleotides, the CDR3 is TGTGCCAGCAGCCTAGCGGGGGAGGGGGAGACCCAGTACTTC. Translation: CASSLAGEGETQYF.